This TCR beta chain derives from a study of human T cells and chemical hapten exposure. Germline V lookup: CDR1 MNHNS, CDR2 SASEGT. The CDR3 covers 14 residues. V was pared by 2 bases and J by 3 bases, with 11 bases between. The library attached unique molecular identifiers to individual cDNA molecules. TCRdb itself ran the RACE reads through MiXCR, one entry per CDR3 protein. The top ten hold roughly 3.3% of the sample, which has approximately 110,000 distinct CDR3 sequences, 11% seen once. Time point here: patch test 1, 2 weeks after DPC sensitization. Sample treatment: therapeutic diphenylcyclopropenone sensitization with weekly scalp DPC.

The chain joins TRBV6-1 to TRBJ2-7; D not resolved. The clonotype was recovered from a woman between 40 and 50 years old with alopecia areata. Some clones in this sample may be carry-over from other donors' samples. The material was whole blood, obtained in connection with sensitization to the hapten diphenylcyclopropenone (DPC). CDR3 bases: TGTGCCAGCAGTGAATCGGTAGGGATCTACGAGCAGTACTTC. Its translation: CASSESVGIYEQYF.